These 3 T cell receptor beta chains were sequenced from one sample in a study of blood T cell repertoires in COVID-19. TCRdb's copy holds only in-frame clones and misses some; the assay was immunoSEQ multiplex PCR. The sample has 310,000 or so clones, roughly 86% seen once; the top ten hold over 1%. The sequenced sample was peripheral blood. The receptors were gathered from a man in his 70s with acute or convalescent COVID-19.

This clone was detected only a few times. V is TRBV28 and J is TRBJ2-5; 9 positions match TRBD1. Germline assignment: CDR1 MDHEN and CDR2 SYDVKM. With V trimmed by 2 bases and J by 6 bases, 4 bases remained unmatched. The CDR3 spans 14 residues. This chain's CDR3 is CASSLPGTGKTQYF. In DNA, the CDR3 is TGTGCCAGCAGTTTACCGGGGACAGGGAAGACCCAGTACTTC.

The rearrangement uses TRBV2 and TRBJ2-5; 7 nucleotides match TRBD1. This CDR3 comprises 14 residues. The V gene end was trimmed by 2 bases and the J gene end by 5 bases; junction bases not matched to a gene: 5. In germline, CDR1 is SNHLY, CDR2 FYNNEI. CDR3 coding DNA: TGTGCCAGCAGTGAAAGGGACAGCCCCGAGACCCAGTACTTC. Protein product: CASSERDSPETQYF.

The V gene is TRBV27, the J gene TRBJ1-5; D call uncertain. V was trimmed by 7 bases and J by 6 bases, leaving 4 bases between them. CDR3 length: 10 residues. In germline, CDR1 is MNHEY, CDR2 SMNVEV (reference sequence). This CDR3 reads CASTRQPQHF. CDR3 DNA: TGTGCCAGCACCCGTCAGCCCCAGCATTTT.